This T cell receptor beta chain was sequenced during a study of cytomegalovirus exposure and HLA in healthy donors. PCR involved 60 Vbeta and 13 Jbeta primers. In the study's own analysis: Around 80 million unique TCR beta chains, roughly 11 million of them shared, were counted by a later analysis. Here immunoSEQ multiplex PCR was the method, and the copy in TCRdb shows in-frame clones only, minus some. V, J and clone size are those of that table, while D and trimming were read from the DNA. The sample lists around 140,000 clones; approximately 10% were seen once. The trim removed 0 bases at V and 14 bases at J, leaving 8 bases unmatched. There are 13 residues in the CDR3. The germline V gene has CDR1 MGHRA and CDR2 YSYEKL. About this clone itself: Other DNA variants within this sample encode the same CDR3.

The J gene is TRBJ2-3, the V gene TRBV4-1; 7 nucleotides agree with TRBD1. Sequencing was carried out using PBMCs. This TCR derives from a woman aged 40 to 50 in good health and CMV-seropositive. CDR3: CASSQEPDRPSYF. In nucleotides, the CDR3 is TGCGCCAGCAGCCAAGAACCGGACAGGCCCTCGTATTTT.